This T cell receptor beta chain was recovered during a study of shared clonotypes between healthy human individuals. A note on this clone: The antigen is unknown.

This CDR3 has 12 amino acids. The germline V and J ends were trimmed by 5 bases and 4 bases, with 5 bases remaining between them. Germline lookup yields CDR1 SEHNR and CDR2 FQNEAQ (reference sequence). Generated by immunoSEQ multiplex PCR, the TCRdb table keeps only in-frame clones and is missing some. Among 550,000 to 750,000 clones listed, 95% were seen once. Positively selected for CCR7, the CD45RO-negative cells used as naive CD8 cells excluded terminally differentiated effector memory CD45RA+ cells. Findings and limits, study-wide: Clonotypes which were not shared had lower generation probabilities than clonotypes that all four donors shared.

The receptor was derived from a woman under 40 in good health. The sequencing sample was made of naive CD8+ T cells sorted from blood. The V and J genes are TRBV7-9 and TRBJ2-2; D gene uncertain. DNA of the CDR3: TGTGCCAGCAGCCTAATCACCGGGGAGCTGTTTTTT. Encoded protein: CASSLITGELFF.